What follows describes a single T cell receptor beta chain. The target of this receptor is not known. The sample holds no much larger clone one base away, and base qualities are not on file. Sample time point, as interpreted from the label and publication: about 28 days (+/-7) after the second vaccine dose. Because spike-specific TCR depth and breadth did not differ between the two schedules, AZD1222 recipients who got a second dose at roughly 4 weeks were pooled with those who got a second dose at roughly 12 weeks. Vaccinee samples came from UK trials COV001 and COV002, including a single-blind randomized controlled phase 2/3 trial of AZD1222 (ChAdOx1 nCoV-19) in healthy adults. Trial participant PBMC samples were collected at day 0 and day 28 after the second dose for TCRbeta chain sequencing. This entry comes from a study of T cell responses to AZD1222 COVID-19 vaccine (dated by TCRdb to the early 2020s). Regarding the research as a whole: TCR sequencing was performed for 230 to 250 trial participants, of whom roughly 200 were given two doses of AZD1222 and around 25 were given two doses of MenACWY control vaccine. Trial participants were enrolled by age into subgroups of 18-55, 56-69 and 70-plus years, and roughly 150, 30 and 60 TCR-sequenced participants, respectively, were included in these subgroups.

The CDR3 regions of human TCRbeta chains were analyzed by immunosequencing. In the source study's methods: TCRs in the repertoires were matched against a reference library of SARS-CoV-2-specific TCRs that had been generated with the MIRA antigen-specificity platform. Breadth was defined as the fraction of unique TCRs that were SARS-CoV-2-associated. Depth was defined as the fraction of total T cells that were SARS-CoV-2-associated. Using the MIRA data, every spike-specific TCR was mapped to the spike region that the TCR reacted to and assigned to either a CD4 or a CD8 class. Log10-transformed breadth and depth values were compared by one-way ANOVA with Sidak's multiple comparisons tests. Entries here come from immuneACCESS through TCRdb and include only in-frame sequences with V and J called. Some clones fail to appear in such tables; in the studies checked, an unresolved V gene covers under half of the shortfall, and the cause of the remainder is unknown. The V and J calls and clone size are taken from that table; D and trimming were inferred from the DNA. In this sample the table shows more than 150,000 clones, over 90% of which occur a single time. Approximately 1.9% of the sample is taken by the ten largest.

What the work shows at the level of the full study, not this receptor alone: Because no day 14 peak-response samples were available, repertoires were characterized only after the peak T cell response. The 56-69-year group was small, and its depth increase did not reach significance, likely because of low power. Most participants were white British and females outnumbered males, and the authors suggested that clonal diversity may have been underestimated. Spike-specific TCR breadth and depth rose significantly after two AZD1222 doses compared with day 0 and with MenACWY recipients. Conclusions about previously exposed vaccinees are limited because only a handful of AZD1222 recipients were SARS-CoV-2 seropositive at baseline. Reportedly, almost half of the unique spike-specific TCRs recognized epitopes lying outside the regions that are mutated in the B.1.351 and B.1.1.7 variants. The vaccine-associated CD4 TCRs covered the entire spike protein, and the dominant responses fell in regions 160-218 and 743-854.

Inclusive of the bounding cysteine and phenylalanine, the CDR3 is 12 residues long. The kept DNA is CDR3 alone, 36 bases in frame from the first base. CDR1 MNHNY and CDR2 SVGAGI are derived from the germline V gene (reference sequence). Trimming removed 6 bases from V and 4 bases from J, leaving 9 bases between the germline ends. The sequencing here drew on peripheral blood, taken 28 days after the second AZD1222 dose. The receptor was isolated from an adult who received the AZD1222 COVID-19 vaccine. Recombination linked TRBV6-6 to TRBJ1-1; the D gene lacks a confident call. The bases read TGTGCCAGCAGCCCGGAGAGCACTGAAGCTTTCTTT. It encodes CASSPESTEAFF.